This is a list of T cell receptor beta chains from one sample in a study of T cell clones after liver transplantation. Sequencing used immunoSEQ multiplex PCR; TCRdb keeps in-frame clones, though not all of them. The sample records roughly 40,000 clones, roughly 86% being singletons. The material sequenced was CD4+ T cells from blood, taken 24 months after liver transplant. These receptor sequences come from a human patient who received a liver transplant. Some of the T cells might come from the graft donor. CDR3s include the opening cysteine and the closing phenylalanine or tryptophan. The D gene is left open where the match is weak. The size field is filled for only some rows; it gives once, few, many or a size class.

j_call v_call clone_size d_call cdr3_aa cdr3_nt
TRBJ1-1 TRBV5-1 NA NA CASSLHGQNTEAFF TGCGCCAGCAGCTTGCATGGACAGAACACTGAAGCTTTCTTT
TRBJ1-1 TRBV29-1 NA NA CSVVGGLSTTEAFF TGCAGCGTTGTTGGGGGTCTGTCGACCACTGAAGCTTTCTTT
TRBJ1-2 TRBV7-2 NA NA CASSLGQGEYGYTF TGTGCCAGCAGCTTAGGTCAGGGCGAGTATGGCTACACCTTC
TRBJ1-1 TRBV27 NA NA CASSFGRMNTEAFF TGTGCCAGCAGTTTCGGCAGGATGAACACTGAAGCTTTCTTT
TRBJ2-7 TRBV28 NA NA CASSLSSYEQYF TGTGCCAGCAGTTTGTCATCCTACGAGCAGTACTTC
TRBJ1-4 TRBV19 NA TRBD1 CASRFQGAINEKLFF TGTGCCAGTAGGTTTCAGGGGGCGATCAATGAAAAACTGTTTTTT
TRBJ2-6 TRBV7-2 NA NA CASGKAAGANVLTF TGTGCCAGCGGAAAAGCTGCTGGGGCCAACGTCCTGACTTTC
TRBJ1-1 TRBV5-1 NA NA CASRRAGNTEAFF TGCGCCAGCAGGCGGGCAGGGAACACTGAAGCTTTCTTT
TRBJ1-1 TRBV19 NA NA CASSSAGRVNTEAFF TGTGCCAGTAGTTCCGCCGGGAGGGTGAACACTGAAGCTTTCTTT
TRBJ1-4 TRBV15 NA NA CATSRRLNEKLFF TGTGCCACCAGCAGGCGCCTTAATGAAAAACTGTTTTTT
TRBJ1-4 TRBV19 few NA CASSTLDGFGEKLFF TGTGCCAGTAGTACTCTGGACGGCTTCGGGGAAAAACTGTTTTTT
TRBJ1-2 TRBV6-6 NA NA CASAEPGQKVYGYTF TGTGCCAGCGCAGAACCGGGACAAAAGGTCTATGGCTACACCTTC
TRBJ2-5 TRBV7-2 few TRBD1 CASSFGDRGKSQETQYF TGTGCCAGCAGCTTTGGGGACAGGGGTAAAAGCCAAGAGACCCAGTACTTC
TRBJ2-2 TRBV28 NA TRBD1 CASKMDRVGSGELFF TGTGCCAGCAAAATGGACAGGGTGGGGTCCGGGGAGCTGTTTTTT
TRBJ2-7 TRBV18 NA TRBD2 CASSPTLAGRGWEQYF TGTGCCAGCTCCCCTACCCTAGCGGGGAGAGGCTGGGAGCAGTACTTC
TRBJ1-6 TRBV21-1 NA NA CASSHTGKDSPLHF TGTGCCAGCAGCCATACAGGGAAAGATTCACCCCTCCACTTT
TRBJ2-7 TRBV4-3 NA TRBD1 CASLGDRGIYEQYF TGCGCCAGCCTAGGCGACAGGGGGATATACGAGCAGTACTTC
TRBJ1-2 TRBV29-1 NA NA CSVGRDHYGYTF TGCAGCGTTGGAAGGGACCACTATGGCTACACCTTC
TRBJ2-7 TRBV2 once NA CASSDYAYEQYF TGTGCCAGCAGCGATTACGCCTACGAGCAGTACTTC
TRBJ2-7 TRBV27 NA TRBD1 CASSRQGSYEQYF TGTGCCAGCAGCCGACAGGGGTCCTACGAGCAGTACTTC
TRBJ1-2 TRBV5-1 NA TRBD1 CASSLQGYGYTF TGCGCCAGCAGCTTACAGGGGTATGGCTACACCTTC
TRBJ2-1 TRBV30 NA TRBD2 CAWRSLGLAPSSYNEQFF TGTGCCTGGAGGTCGTTGGGACTAGCGCCTAGCTCCTACAATGAGCAGTTCTTC
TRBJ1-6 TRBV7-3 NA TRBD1 CASSSGGGTNLHF TGTGCCAGCAGCTCAGGGGGTGGGACTAACCTCCACTTT
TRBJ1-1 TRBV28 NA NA CASRGPLDGTEAFF TGTGCCAGCAGGGGACCCCTGGATGGCACTGAAGCTTTCTTT
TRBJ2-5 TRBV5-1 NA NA CASRSLNEQETQYF TGCGCCAGCAGGAGTTTAAATGAACAAGAGACCCAGTACTTC
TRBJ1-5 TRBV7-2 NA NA CASSLWPADQPQHF TGTGCCAGCAGCTTATGGCCTGCGGATCAGCCCCAGCATTTT
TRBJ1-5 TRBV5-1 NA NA CASSPQVANQPQHF TGCGCCAGCAGCCCTCAGGTGGCGAATCAGCCCCAGCATTTT
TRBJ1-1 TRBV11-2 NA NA CASSLGQYPNTEAFF TGTGCCAGCAGCTTAGGACAGTACCCGAACACTGAAGCTTTCTTT
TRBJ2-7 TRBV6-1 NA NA CASSEGGGQATKQYF TGTGCCAGCAGTGAAGGGGGGGGCCAAGCTACGAAGCAGTACTTC
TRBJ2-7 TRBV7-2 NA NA CASSLKAGRRGEQYF TGTGCCAGCAGCTTAAAGGCTGGGCGCCGGGGCGAGCAGTACTTC
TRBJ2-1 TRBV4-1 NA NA CASSQARATYNEQFF TGCGCCAGCAGCCAAGCCCGGGCTACCTACAATGAGCAGTTCTTC
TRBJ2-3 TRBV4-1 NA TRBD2 CASSQGLAGDTQYF TGCGCCAGCAGCCAAGGACTAGCGGGAGATACGCAGTATTTT
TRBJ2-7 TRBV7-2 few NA CASSLAPQGGTYEQYF TGTGCCAGCAGCTTAGCGCCGCAAGGGGGAACCTACGAGCAGTACTTC
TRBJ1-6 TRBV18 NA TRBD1 CASSPGQDSNSPLHF TGTGCCAGCTCGCCGGGACAGGACTCTAATTCACCCCTCCACTTT
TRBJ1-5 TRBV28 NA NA CASSRGGNQPQHF TGTGCCAGCAGTCGCGGTGGCAATCAGCCCCAGCATTTT
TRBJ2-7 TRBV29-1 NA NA CSVFDSPGQYF TGCAGCGTCTTTGACAGCCCGGGGCAGTACTTC
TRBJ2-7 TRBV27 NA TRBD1 CASSSRQGSSYEQYF TGTGCCAGCAGTTCTCGACAGGGGAGCTCCTACGAGCAGTACTTC
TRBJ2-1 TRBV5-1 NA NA CASSLRPNEQFF TGCGCCAGCAGCTTGCGTCCCAATGAGCAGTTCTTC
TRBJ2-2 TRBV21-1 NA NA CASRWVGENTGELFF TGTGCCAGCCGTTGGGTGGGGGAGAACACCGGGGAGCTGTTTTTT
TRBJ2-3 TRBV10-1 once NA CAKLRGLSTDTQYF TGCGCCAAGTTGAGGGGATTAAGCACAGATACGCAGTATTTT
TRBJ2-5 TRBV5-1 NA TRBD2 CASSLAGTSGQETQYF TGCGCCAGCAGCTTGGCCGGGACTAGCGGGCAAGAGACCCAGTACTTC
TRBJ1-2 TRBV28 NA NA CASTSGASQVGGYTF TGTGCCAGCACCTCCGGGGCTTCACAGGTCGGTGGCTACACCTTC
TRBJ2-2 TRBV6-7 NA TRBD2 CASSSSGLAANTGELFF TGTGCCAGCAGTTCCTCCGGACTAGCGGCTAACACCGGGGAGCTGTTTTTT
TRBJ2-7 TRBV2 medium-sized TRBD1 CASRRDRGRYEQYF TGTGCCAGCAGGAGGGACAGGGGTCGCTACGAGCAGTACTTC
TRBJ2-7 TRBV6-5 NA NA CASSPLVTGTYEQYF TGTGCCAGCAGTCCCCTAGTGACGGGGACCTACGAGCAGTACTTC
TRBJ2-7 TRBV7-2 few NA CASRDAGGRYEQYF TGTGCCAGCAGGGACGCAGGGGGGCGCTACGAGCAGTACTTC
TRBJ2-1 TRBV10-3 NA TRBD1 CAISEGQGRRNEQFF TGTGCCATCAGTGAGGGACAGGGGCGGAGGAATGAGCAGTTCTTC
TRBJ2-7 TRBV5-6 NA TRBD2 CASSSVTSGGYEQYF TGTGCCAGCAGCTCCGTCACTAGCGGGGGCTACGAGCAGTACTTC
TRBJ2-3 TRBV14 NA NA CASSSWGPLTDTQYF TGTGCCAGCAGTTCTTGGGGGCCCCTCACAGATACGCAGTATTTT
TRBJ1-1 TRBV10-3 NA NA CAISGSKETEAFF TGTGCCATCAGTGGGTCTAAGGAAACTGAAGCTTTCTTT
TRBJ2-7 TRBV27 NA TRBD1 CASSLRGQGIYEQYF TGTGCCAGCAGTTTAAGAGGACAGGGTATCTACGAGCAGTACTTC
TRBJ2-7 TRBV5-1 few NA CASSLGAGFYEQYF TGCGCCAGCAGCTTAGGGGCAGGGTTCTACGAGCAGTACTTC
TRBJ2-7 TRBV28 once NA CASSSPGTPGRRWEQYF TGTGCCAGCAGTTCCCCTGGGACTCCAGGGCGTCGTTGGGAGCAGTACTTC
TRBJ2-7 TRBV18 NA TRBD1 CASSPSRTGDDEQYF TGTGCCAGCTCACCGAGTCGGACAGGGGATGACGAGCAGTACTTC